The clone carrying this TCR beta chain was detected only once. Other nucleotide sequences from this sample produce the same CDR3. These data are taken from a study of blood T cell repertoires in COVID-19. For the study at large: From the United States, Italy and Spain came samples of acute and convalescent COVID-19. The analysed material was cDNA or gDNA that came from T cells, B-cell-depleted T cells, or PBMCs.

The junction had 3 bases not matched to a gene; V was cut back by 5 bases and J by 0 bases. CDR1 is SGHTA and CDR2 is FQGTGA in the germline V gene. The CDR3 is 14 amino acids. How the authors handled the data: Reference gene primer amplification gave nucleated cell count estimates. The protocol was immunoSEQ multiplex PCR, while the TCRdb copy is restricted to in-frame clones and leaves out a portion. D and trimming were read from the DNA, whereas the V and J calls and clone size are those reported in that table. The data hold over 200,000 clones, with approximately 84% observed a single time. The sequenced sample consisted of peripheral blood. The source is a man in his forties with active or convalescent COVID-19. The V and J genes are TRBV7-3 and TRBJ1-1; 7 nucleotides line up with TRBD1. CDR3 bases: TGTGCCAGCAGCCCGGGACAGATGAACACTGAAGCTTTCTTT. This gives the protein CASSPGQMNTEAFF.